The sequence of this T cell receptor beta chain was determined in a study of OX40 agonist ivuxolimab in advanced cancers. For the study at large: An anti-OX40 (CD134) antibody with agonistic activity, ivuxolimab, was administered to patients.

Germline values: CDR1 MNHEY, CDR2 SMNVEV (reference sequence). Trimming left V 6 bases short and J 8 bases short, with 8 bases between. This CDR3 comprises 12 residues. Measured with immunoSEQ multiplex PCR; TCRdb has only the in-frame clones, and not every one. The sample lists about 90,000 clones, 90% seen once, with around 0.16% in the top ten. Study-wide results and caveats: The authors also found low normalized T-cell clonal expansion in some nonresponders. Doses of 0.1 to 3.0 mg/kg were accompanied by clonal expansion of CD4+ and CD8+ blood T cells by week 6.

Comments on this clone: Its target is not known.

This rearrangement joins TRBV27 to TRBJ1-6; no reliable D call. Sequencing used CD4+ or CD8+ T cells sorted from blood, obtained in a trial of the OX40 agonist ivuxolimab. The source of this sequence is an adult with an advanced solid tumor such as melanoma, head and neck, liver or kidney cancer. The CDR3: CASRTADSPLHF. CDR3 nucleotides: TGTGCCAGCAGAACAGCGGATTCACCCCTCCACTTT.